A selection of T cell receptor beta chains follows, all from one sample in a study of control samples from healthy donors and cancer patients. Produced via immunoSEQ multiplex PCR; TCRdb's table is partial and in-frame only. The sample lists over 100,000 clones; around 90% were seen once. Specimen: blood. All receptors come from a man in his forties or fifties in good health. CDR3s include the opening cysteine and the closing phenylalanine or tryptophan. The D gene is left open where the match is weak. Clone size is stated in some rows and not others, as once, few, many or a class when expanded.

j_call clone_size d_call v_call cdr3_nt cdr3_aa
TRBJ1-3 few NA TRBV5-1 TGCGCCAGCATGGGCGAGGGGCCCTCTGGAAACACCATATATTTT CASMGEGPSGNTIYF
TRBJ2-2 once NA TRBV6-6 TGTGCCAGCAGTCCGAACACCGGGGAGCTGTTTTTT CASSPNTGELFF
TRBJ1-1 NA NA TRBV6-6 TGTGCCAGCACCACTAGTACTGAAGCTTTCTTT CASTTSTEAFF
TRBJ1-3 NA NA TRBV19 TGTGCCAGTAGTATATCCAGGAACTCTGGAAACACCATATATTTT CASSISRNSGNTIYF
TRBJ2-7 NA NA TRBV9 TGTGCCAGCAGCGTAGGGCTAGAAGTTAATGAGCAGTACTTC CASSVGLEVNEQYF
TRBJ2-1 once TRBD1 TRBV5-1 TGCGCCAGCAGCCAGGACAGGGAAGACAATGAGCAGTTCTTC CASSQDREDNEQFF
TRBJ2-7 NA NA TRBV21-1 TGTGCCAGCAGCCCCCGGCATACGGGGGGGCCTATTTGCGAGCAGTACTTC CASSPRHTGGPICEQYF
TRBJ2-5 NA TRBD1 TRBV11-2 TGTGCCAGCAGCTTAGATCGCTTGACAGGGCAAGAGACCCAGTACTTC CASSLDRLTGQETQYF
TRBJ2-2 few TRBD1 TRBV7-9 TGTGCCGCCAAACCGGGACAGGAGAACACCGGGGAGCTGTTTTTT CAAKPGQENTGELFF
TRBJ1-2 NA NA TRBV5-1 TGCGCCAGCACCCGGGAGGGGACGGACCTCTATGGCTACACCTTC CASTREGTDLYGYTF
TRBJ2-1 NA TRBD1 TRBV20-1 TGCAGTGCTAGTTGGGGACAGGCGAAGCAGTTCTTC CSASWGQAKQFF
TRBJ2-4 NA NA TRBV3-1/TRBV3-2 TGTGCCAGCAGCCAAAGGGGGGCGGTGGGCATTCAGTACTTC CASSQRGAVGIQYF
TRBJ1-5 NA NA TRBV6-5 TGTGCCAGCAGCGACGGACGCAATCAGCCCCAGCATTTT CASSDGRNQPQHF
TRBJ1-3 NA NA TRBV19 TGTGCCAGTAGCGACAGACCCTCTGGAAACACCATATATTTT CASSDRPSGNTIYF
TRBJ1-1 NA NA TRBV6-5 TGTGCCAGCAGTTACTCTTGGGGGGCTGAAGCTTTCTTT CASSYSWGAEAFF
TRBJ2-4 once NA TRBV5-1 TGCGCCAGCAGCTTATCAGGTCCCCAAAACATTCAGTACTTC CASSLSGPQNIQYF
TRBJ2-7 NA TRBD1 TRBV11-2 TGTGCCAGCAGCATCGCAGGGGGCCACGAGCAGTACTTC CASSIAGGHEQYF
TRBJ2-5 NA NA TRBV2 TGTGCCAGCAGTGGTCAGGGGTGGCAAGAGACCCAGTACTTC CASSGQGWQETQYF
TRBJ1-1 NA TRBD1 TRBV29-1 TGCAGCGGAGGACAGGGGCCCACTGAAGCTTTCTTT CSGGQGPTEAFF
TRBJ2-1 NA TRBD2 TRBV7-8 TGTGCCAGCAGCGTAAGCGGGGGGGCTCATGAGCAGTTCTTC CASSVSGGAHEQFF
TRBJ1-3 NA NA TRBV25-1 TGTGCCAGCAGTGAATATCTTTGGGGGCTGCCTGGAAACACCATATATTTT CASSEYLWGLPGNTIYF
TRBJ1-2 NA TRBD1 TRBV2 TGTGCCAGCAGGGGGACAGGGACGGGGTATGGCTACACCTTC CASRGTGTGYGYTF
TRBJ2-7 few NA TRBV19 TGTGCCAGTAGTATGGGGGCCCGGGGCCCCAGCTCCTACGAGCAGTACTTC CASSMGARGPSSYEQYF
TRBJ2-3 NA TRBD2 TRBV5-1 TGCGCCAGCAGCTGGGCTAGCGGGGTAGATACGCAGTATTTT CASSWASGVDTQYF
TRBJ2-3 once NA TRBV4-2 TGTGCCAGCAGCCAAGTTTTGGACGCCACAGATACGCAGTATTTT CASSQVLDATDTQYF
TRBJ2-1 once NA TRBV20-1 TGCAGTGCATACAGCTCGGGTGAGCAGTTCTTC CSAYSSGEQFF
TRBJ1-1 NA NA TRBV6-5 TGTGCCAGCAGGTACCGGGCAGGGAGGGCTTTCTTT CASRYRAGRAFF
TRBJ2-3 NA NA TRBV7-2 TGTGCCAGCAGTTGGGACTATACGCAGTATTTT CASSWDYTQYF
TRBJ1-1 NA NA TRBV12-3/TRBV12-4 TGTGCCAGCAGCAACTGGACCGTTACTGAAGCTTTCTTT CASSNWTVTEAFF
TRBJ2-2 NA NA TRBV9 TGTGCCAGCAGCGGAGGAGCGGACACCGGGGAGCTGTTTTTT CASSGGADTGELFF
TRBJ2-1 NA TRBD1 TRBV7-3 TGTGCCAGCAGCTTTTCCGGGACAGGGGGTAGAAATGAGCAGTTCTTC CASSFSGTGGRNEQFF
TRBJ1-6 NA NA TRBV28 TGTGCCGCAAGGGACGGCCCTTCACCCCTCCACTTT CAARDGPSPLHF
TRBJ2-3 NA TRBD2 TRBV7-3 TGTGCCAGCAGCCTCAGCGGGGGTACAGATACGCAGTATTTT CASSLSGGTDTQYF
TRBJ1-1 NA NA TRBV10-3 TGTGCCATCAGAAGCTTCACAGGGAGGATGAACACTGAAGCTTTCTTT CAIRSFTGRMNTEAFF
TRBJ2-7 NA NA TRBV7-8 TGTGCCAGCAGCTTAGCGGTCCAGGCTTACGAGCAGTACTTC CASSLAVQAYEQYF
TRBJ1-4 once NA TRBV6-5 TGTGCCAGCAGTCAACAGGGTATTAATGAAAAACTGTTTTTT CASSQQGINEKLFF
TRBJ2-7 once TRBD1 TRBV23-1 TGCGCCAGCAGTCCCCCTCGACAGGGTAGGGGGGAGCAGTACTTC CASSPPRQGRGEQYF
TRBJ2-2 NA NA TRBV7-3 TGTGCCAGCAGCCCCGGGCGGGGTGTCGACTCCGGGGAGCTGTTTTTT CASSPGRGVDSGELFF
TRBJ1-3 NA NA TRBV5-1 TGCGCCAGCAGCTTGGTAGCCGGGGCGGGAAACACCATATATTTT CASSLVAGAGNTIYF
TRBJ2-3 NA TRBD2 TRBV18 TGTGCCAGCTCCCTAACTAGCGGAGTCCCCCAGTATTTT CASSLTSGVPQYF
TRBJ1-1 NA NA TRBV2 TGTGCCACGTCACAAGGCGGGGGAGTAACTGAAGCTTTCTTT CATSQGGGVTEAFF
TRBJ1-1 NA NA TRBV12-3/TRBV12-4 TGTGCCAGCAGCCCTTCCCGTGACAGTCGAGCTTTCTTT CASSPSRDSRAFF
TRBJ1-4 once NA TRBV28 TGTGCCAGCAGTCCGGGCGAAAAACTGTTTTTT CASSPGEKLFF
TRBJ2-2 NA NA TRBV5-5 TGTGCCAGCAGCTTGTATTGGGGGCTTGGGGCCGGGGAGCTGTTTTTT CASSLYWGLGAGELFF
TRBJ1-1 NA NA TRBV5-1 TGCGCCAGCAGCTTGGATGGGTCGACTTTTGGGGCTTTCTTT CASSLDGSTFGAFF
TRBJ2-7 NA TRBD1 TRBV9 TGTGCCAGCAGCCCCTGGACAGGGGGCGAGCAGTACTTC CASSPWTGGEQYF